These T cell receptor beta chains were read from a single sample in a study of OX40 agonist ivuxolimab in advanced cancers. Some clones are missing from TCRdb's copy, which holds only in-frame ones; the method was immunoSEQ multiplex PCR. The repertoire holds 77,000 or so clones, with less than 95% as singletons. Source: CD4+ or CD8+ T cells sorted from blood, taken in a trial of the OX40 agonist ivuxolimab. The source of these receptors is an adult with an advanced solid tumor such as melanoma, head and neck, liver or kidney cancer. CDR3s include the opening cysteine and the closing phenylalanine or tryptophan. A D gene is named only where the DNA matches it firmly. Only some rows state a clone size, as once, few, many or a class for expanded clones.

v_gene	abundance	j_gene	d_gene	CDR3aa	CDR3nt
TRBV9	.	TRBJ1-1	.	CASSVGAENTEAFF	TGTGCCAGCAGCGTAGGGGCCGAGAACACTGAAGCTTTCTTT
TRBV7-2	once	TRBJ2-1	TRBD1	CASSLFGTGEFF	TGTGCCAGCAGCTTATTCGGGACAGGGGAGTTCTTC
TRBV25-1	.	TRBJ2-2	.	CASSSRDNTGELFF	TGTGCCAGCAGTTCCCGGGACAACACCGGGGAGCTGTTTTTT
TRBV27	.	TRBJ2-1	TRBD2	CASAVGLEANEQFF	TGTGCCAGCGCCGTAGGACTAGAGGCCAATGAGCAGTTCTTC
TRBV14	.	TRBJ1-5	TRBD1	CASSRHRGRLSNQPQHF	TGTGCCAGCAGCCGCCACAGGGGGCGATTGAGCAATCAGCCCCAGCATTTT
TRBV5-6	.	TRBJ2-7	.	CASSLGGAPSYEQYF	TGTGCCAGCAGCTTGGGGGGCGCCCCCTCCTACGAGCAGTACTTC
TRBV5-6	.	TRBJ1-2	.	CASSLSREEYGYTF	TGTGCCAGCAGCTTGTCTCGGGAGGAGTATGGCTACACCTTC
TRBV4-1	.	TRBJ2-2	.	CASSQEAPRTYTGELFF	TGCGCCAGCAGCCAAGAGGCCCCGCGGACGTACACCGGGGAGCTGTTTTTT
TRBV29-1	.	TRBJ2-3	TRBD1	CSPRDRTSTSTDTQYF	TGTTCCCCCCGGGACAGGACCTCTACTAGCACAGATACGCAGTATTTT
TRBV11-2	.	TRBJ2-2	.	CASSLPPWTENTGELFF	TGTGCCAGCAGCTTGCCCCCGTGGACAGAAAACACCGGGGAGCTGTTTTTT
TRBV7-6	.	TRBJ2-7	TRBD1	CASSLEETGAYEQYF	TGTGCCAGCAGCTTAGAGGAGACAGGGGCCTACGAGCAGTACTTC
TRBV6-1	few	TRBJ2-5	TRBD1	CASRDPGGEETQYF	TGTGCCAGCAGAGACCCAGGGGGCGAAGAGACCCAGTACTTC
TRBV13	.	TRBJ2-3	.	CASSPTGDSTDTQYF	TGTGCCAGCAGCCCGACGGGGGATAGCACAGATACGCAGTATTTT
TRBV18	once	TRBJ1-5	.	CASSPGRFSNQPQHF	TGTGCCAGCTCACCTGGACGTTTTAGCAATCAGCCCCAGCATTTT
TRBV5-1	.	TRBJ1-1	TRBD1	CASSPGTGGFEAFF	TGCGCCAGCAGCCCCGGGACAGGAGGGTTTGAAGCTTTCTTT
TRBV19	.	TRBJ2-1	.	CASSPDAYNEQFF	TGTGCCAGTAGTCCTGACGCGTACAATGAGCAGTTCTTC
TRBV4-2	once	TRBJ2-2	TRBD2	CASSGLAGNTGELFF	TGTGCCAGCAGCGGACTAGCGGGGAACACCGGGGAGCTGTTTTTT
TRBV6-5	.	TRBJ1-2	.	CASSYAGDGYTF	TGTGCCAGCAGTTACGCGGGGGACGGCTACACCTTC
TRBV6-5	.	TRBJ1-2	.	CASSIDRASAGGYTF	TGTGCCAGCAGCATCGATCGGGCTTCGGCGGGTGGCTACACCTTC
TRBV10-3	.	TRBJ2-7	.	CAIGGGESYEQYF	TGTGCCATCGGGGGCGGAGAATCCTACGAGCAGTACTTC
TRBV2	.	TRBJ2-7	TRBD1	CASSAWGARGPSYEQYF	TGTGCCAGCAGTGCCTGGGGTGCCAGGGGGCCCTCCTACGAGCAGTACTTC
TRBV7-9	.	TRBJ2-3	.	CASSFEITQYF	TGTGCCAGCAGCTTTGAAATTACGCAGTATTTT
TRBV1	.	TRBJ2-7	.	CTSSQDGQKTYEQYF	TGCACCAGCAGCCAAGATGGGCAGAAAACCTACGAGCAGTACTTC
TRBV4-1	.	TRBJ1-5	.	CASSQERGLNQPQHF	TGCGCCAGCAGCCAAGAGAGGGGCCTCAATCAGCCCCAGCATTTT
TRBV7-2	.	TRBJ1-5	.	CASSLEVPNQPQHF	TGTGCCAGCAGCTTAGAGGTACCTAATCAGCCCCAGCATTTT
TRBV27	.	TRBJ1-5	.	CASSQAPGVNQPQHF	TGTGCCAGCAGTCAAGCCCCGGGGGTCAATCAGCCCCAGCATTTT
TRBV19	.	TRBJ2-7	.	CASSIKPSYEQYF	TGTGCCAGTAGTATCAAGCCTTCCTACGAGCAGTACTTC
TRBV6-5	once	TRBJ1-1	.	CASSYQIGSTEAFF	TGTGCCAGCAGTTATCAGATTGGCTCAACTGAAGCTTTCTTT
TRBV7-6	.	TRBJ2-2	.	CASSLAKMGPGELFF	TGTGCCAGCAGCCTCGCTAAGATGGGGCCCGGGGAGCTGTTTTTT
TRBV27	.	TRBJ2-7	.	CASSYDGLYEQYF	TGTGCCAGCAGTTACGACGGACTATACGAGCAGTACTTC
TRBV6-5	.	TRBJ1-2	TRBD1	CASSPGQGPWGYTF	TGTGCCAGCAGCCCGGGACAGGGCCCTTGGGGCTACACCTTC
TRBV7-9	once	TRBJ1-2	.	CASSPGMGGKSNYGYTF	TGTGCCAGCAGCCCAGGGATGGGGGGGAAATCTAACTATGGCTACACCTTC
TRBV19	.	TRBJ1-6	TRBD1	CASSVGQGNSPLHF	TGTGCCAGTAGTGTCGGACAGGGTAATTCACCCCTCCACTTT
TRBV7-2	once	TRBJ1-1	.	CASSIEWEAFF	TGTGCCAGCAGCATCGAGTGGGAAGCTTTCTTT
TRBV5-6	.	TRBJ2-7	.	CASSSGTLGYEQYF	TGTGCCAGCAGCTCCGGGACTCTCGGCTACGAGCAGTACTTC
TRBV6-5	.	TRBJ1-1	.	CASRVIGGTEAFF	TGTGCCAGCAGGGTTATAGGAGGCACTGAAGCTTTCTTT
TRBV7-6	.	TRBJ1-2	.	CASSLGGDGYTF	TGTGCCAGCAGCTTGGGAGGGGACGGCTACACCTTC
TRBV9	.	TRBJ1-1	.	CASSVLTANTEAFF	TGTGCCAGCAGCGTCCTTACAGCGAACACTGAAGCTTTCTTT
TRBV29-1	.	TRBJ2-2	.	CSVLSETGELFF	TGCAGCGTTCTAAGCGAAACCGGGGAGCTGTTTTTT
TRBV7-8	once	TRBJ2-5	TRBD2	CASSLGLAGGYQETQYF	TGTGCCAGCAGCTTAGGACTAGCGGGGGGGTACCAAGAGACCCAGTACTTC
TRBV9	.	TRBJ2-2	.	CASSLPTHLVSDTGELFF	TGTGCCAGCAGTCTCCCCACCCACCTCGTCTCGGACACCGGGGAGCTGTTTTTT
TRBV6-1	.	TRBJ1-4	TRBD1	CASSTPGTGSEKLFF	TGTGCCAGCAGTACCCCCGGGACAGGGAGTGAGAAACTGTTTTTT